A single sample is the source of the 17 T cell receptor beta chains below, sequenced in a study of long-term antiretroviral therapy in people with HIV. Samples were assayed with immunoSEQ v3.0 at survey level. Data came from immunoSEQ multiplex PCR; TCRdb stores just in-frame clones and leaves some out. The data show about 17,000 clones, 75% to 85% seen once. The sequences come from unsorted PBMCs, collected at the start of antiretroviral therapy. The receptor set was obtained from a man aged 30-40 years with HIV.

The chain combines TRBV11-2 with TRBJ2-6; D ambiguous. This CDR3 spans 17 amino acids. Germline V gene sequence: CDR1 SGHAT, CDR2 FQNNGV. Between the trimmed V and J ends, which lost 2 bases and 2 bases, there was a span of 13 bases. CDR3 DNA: TGTGCCAGCAGCTTATGGGAAACAGTTCCTGGGGCCAACGTCCTGACTTTC. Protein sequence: CASSLWETVPGANVLTF.

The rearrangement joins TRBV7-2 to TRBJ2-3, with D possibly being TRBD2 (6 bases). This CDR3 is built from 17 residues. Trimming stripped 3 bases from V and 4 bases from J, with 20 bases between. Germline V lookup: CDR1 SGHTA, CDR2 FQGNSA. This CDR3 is CASSFRTSRRWADTQYF. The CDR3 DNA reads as TGTGCCAGCAGCTTTCGCACTAGCAGGAGGTGGGCAGATACGCAGTATTTT.

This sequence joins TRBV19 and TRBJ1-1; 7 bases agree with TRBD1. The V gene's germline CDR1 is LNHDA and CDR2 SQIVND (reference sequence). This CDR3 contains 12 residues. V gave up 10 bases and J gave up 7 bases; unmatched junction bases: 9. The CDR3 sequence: CATSPYRGEAFF. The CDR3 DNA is TGTGCCACCTCACCTTACAGGGGTGAAGCTTTCTTT.

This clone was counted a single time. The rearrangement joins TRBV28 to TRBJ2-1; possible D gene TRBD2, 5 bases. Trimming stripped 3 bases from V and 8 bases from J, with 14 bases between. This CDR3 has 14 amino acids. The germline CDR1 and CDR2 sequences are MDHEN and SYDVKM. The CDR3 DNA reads TGTGCCAGCAGTTTCCTCGGGCGGGTCGATGAGCAGTTCTTC. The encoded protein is CASSFLGRVDEQFF.

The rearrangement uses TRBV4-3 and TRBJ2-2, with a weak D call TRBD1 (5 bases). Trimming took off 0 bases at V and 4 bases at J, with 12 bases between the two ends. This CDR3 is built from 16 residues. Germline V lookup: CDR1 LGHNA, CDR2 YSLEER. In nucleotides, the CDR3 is TGCGCCAGCAGCCAAGATCCGGACACCGTCACCGGGGAGCTGTTTTTT. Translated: CASSQDPDTVTGELFF.

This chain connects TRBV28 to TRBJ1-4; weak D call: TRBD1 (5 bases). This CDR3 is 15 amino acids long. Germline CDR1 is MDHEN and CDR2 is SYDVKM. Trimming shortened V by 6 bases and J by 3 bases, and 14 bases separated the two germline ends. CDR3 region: CASSDSRAPNEKLFF. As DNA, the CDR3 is TGTGCCAGCAGCGATAGCAGGGCCCCTAATGAAAAACTGTTTTTT.

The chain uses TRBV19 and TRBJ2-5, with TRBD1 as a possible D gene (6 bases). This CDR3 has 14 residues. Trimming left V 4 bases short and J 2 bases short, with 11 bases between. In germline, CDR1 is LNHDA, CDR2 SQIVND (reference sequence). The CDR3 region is CASSSYGQQETQYF. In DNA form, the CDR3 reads TGTGCCAGTAGTAGCTACGGACAGCAAGAGACCCAGTACTTC.

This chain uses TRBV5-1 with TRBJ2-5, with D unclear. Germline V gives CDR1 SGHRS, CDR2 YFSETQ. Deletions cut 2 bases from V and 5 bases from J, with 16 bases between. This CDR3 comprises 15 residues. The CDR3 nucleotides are TGCGCCAGCAGCTTATCTACGGCCGTCGGTGAGACCCAGTACTTC. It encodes CASSLSTAVGETQYF.

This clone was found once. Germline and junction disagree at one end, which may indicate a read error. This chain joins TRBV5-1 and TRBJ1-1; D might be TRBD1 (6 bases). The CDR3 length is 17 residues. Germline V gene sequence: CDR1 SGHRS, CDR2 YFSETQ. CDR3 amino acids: CASSLKGQLSSNAEAFF. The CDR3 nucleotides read TGCGCCAGCAGCTTGAAGGGACAACTCTCTTCGAACGCTGAAGCTTTCTTT.

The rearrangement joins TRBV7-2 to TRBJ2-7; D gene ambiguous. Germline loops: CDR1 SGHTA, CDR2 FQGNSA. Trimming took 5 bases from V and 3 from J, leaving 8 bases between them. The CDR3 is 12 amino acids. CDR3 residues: CASSPAFYEQYF. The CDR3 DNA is TGTGCCAGCAGCCCAGCGTTCTACGAGCAGTACTTC. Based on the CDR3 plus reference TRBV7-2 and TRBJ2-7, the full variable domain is GAGVSQSPSNKVTEKGKDVELRCDPISGHTALYWYRQSLGQGLEFLIYFQGNSAPDKSGLPSDRFSAERTGGSVSTLTIQRTQQEDSAVYLCASSPAFYEQYFGPGTRLTVT.

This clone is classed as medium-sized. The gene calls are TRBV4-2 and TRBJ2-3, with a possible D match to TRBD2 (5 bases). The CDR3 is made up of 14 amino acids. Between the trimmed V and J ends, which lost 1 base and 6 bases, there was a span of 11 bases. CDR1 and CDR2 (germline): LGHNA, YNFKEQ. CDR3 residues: CASSQGSGEDTQYF. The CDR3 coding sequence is TGTGCCAGCAGCCAAGGGTCCGGGGAGGATACGCAGTATTTT.

The CDR3 spells CASSPDRAGTGELFF. In nucleotides, the CDR3 is TGTGCCAGCAGTCCGGACAGGGCAGGCACCGGGGAGCTGTTTTTT. The chain carries TRBV6-4 and TRBJ2-2, with 8 bases aligning to TRBD1. J gave up 4 bases and V 5 bases, and 6 bases lay outside the gene matches. This CDR3 contains 15 residues. In germline, CDR1 is MRHNA, CDR2 SNTAGT.

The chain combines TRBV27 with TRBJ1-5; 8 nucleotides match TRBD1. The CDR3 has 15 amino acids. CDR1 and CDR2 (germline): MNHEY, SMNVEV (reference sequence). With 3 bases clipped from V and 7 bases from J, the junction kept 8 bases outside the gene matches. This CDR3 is CASSFSGGWGQPQHF. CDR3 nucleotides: TGTGCCAGCAGTTTTTCAGGGGGCTGGGGACAGCCCCAGCATTTT.

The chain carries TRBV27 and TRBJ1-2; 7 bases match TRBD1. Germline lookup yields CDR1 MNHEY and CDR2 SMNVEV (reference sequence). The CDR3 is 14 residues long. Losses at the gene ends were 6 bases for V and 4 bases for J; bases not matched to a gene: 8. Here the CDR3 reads CASRPPGQPYGYTF. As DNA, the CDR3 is TGTGCCAGCAGACCTCCGGGACAGCCCTATGGCTACACCTTC.

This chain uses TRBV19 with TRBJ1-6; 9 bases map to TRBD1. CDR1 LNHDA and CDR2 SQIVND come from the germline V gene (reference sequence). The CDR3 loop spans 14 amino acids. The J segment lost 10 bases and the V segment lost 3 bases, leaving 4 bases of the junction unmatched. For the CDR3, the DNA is TGTGCCAGTAGTATTGGACAGGGGCTCTCACCCCTCCACTTT. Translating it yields CASSIGQGLSPLHF.

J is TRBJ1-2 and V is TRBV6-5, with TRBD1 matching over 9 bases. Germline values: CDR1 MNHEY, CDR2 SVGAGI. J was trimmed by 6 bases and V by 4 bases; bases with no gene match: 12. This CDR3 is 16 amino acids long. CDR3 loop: CASSSFLGQGMDGYTF. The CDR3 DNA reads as TGTGCCAGCAGTTCTTTTTTAGGACAGGGGATGGATGGCTACACCTTC.

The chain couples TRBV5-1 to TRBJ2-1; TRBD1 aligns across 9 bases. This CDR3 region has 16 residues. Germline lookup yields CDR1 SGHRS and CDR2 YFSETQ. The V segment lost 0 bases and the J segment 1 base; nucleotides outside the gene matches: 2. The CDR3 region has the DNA TGCGCCAGCAGCTTGGAGGGGACAGGGTCCTACAATGAGCAGTTCTTC. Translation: CASSLEGTGSYNEQFF.